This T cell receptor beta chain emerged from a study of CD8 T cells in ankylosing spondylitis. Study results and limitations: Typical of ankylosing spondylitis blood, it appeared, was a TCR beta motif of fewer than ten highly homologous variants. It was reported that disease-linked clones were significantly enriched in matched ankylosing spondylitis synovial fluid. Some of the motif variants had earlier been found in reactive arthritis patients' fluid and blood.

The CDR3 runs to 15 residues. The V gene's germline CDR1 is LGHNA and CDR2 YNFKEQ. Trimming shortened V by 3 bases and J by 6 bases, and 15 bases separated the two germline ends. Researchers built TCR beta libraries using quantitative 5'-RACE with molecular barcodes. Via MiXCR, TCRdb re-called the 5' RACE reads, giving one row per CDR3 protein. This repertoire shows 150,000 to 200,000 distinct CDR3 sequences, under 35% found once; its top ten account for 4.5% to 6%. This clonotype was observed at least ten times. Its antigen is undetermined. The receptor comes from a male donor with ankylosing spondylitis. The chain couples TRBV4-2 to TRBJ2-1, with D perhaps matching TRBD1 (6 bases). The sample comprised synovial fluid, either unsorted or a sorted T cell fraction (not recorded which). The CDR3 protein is CASSHNSGASNEQFF. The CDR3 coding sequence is TGTGCCAGCAGCCACAACTCAGGGGCCTCCAATGAGCAGTTCTTC.